The present TCR beta chain was sequenced within a study of shared clonotypes between healthy human individuals. This clone was recorded once. Libraries were prepared by immunoSEQ multiplex PCR; TCRdb keeps only in-frame clonotypes and omits some of them. This sample has about 480,000 clones, with 79% found just once. The CDR3 sequence is 14 residues long. Germline trimming cut 9 bases from V and 4 bases from J; bases unmatched to any gene: 10. Per the germline V gene, CDR1 is MNHNS and CDR2 is SASEGT. What was sequenced was PBMCs. V gene TRBV6-1 combines with J gene TRBJ2-7; TRBD1 matches at 9 bases. The TCR sequence derives from a woman in her thirties or forties in good health. Some clones in this sample may be carry-over from other donors' samples. The CDR3 DNA follows: TGTGCCAGTGTTCCCGGGACAGGGAAGTACGAGCAGTACTTC. It specifies CASVPGTGKYEQYF.